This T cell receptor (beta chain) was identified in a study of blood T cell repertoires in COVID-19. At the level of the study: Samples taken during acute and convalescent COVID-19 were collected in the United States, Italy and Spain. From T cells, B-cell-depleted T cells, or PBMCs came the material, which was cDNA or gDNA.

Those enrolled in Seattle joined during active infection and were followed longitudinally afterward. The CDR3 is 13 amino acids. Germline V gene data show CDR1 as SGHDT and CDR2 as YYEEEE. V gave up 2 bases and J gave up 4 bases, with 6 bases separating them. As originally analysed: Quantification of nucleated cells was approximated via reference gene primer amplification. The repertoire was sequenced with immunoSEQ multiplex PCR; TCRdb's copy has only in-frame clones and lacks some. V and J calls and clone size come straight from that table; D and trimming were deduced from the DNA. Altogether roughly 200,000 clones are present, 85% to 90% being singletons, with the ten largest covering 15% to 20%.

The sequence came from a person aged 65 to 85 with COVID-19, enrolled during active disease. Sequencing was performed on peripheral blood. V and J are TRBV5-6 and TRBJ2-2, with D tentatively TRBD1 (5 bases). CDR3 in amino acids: CASSLGATGELFF. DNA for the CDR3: TGTGCCAGCAGCTTAGGGGCCACCGGGGAGCTGTTTTTT.